The 26 T cell receptor beta chains below come from one sample, sequenced in a study of spatial heterogeneity in lung cancer. Study findings and constraints: Within tumors, counts of expanded alpha and beta TCRs tracked tumor mutation counts.

Regarding time point: sample taken at primary tumor resection. TCRdb reprocessed the 5' RACE reads via MiXCR and lists one record per CDR3 protein. The sample holds around 8,100 distinct CDR3 sequences, about 12% seen once. Antigens of these TCRs are unknown. The specimen was lung tumor tissue, collected at surgery. Receptor source: a male donor with early-stage non-small cell lung cancer.

This clonotype was observed many times. This beta chain turned up in a library designed for alpha chains; as an off-target read, its abundance says little. The V call is TRBV12-3 or TRBV12-4, the J call TRBJ1-4; D ambiguous. The CDR3 runs 14 residues. V was clipped by 2 bases and J by 8 bases, with 12 bases between them. This chain's CDR3 is CASSLSGSGEKLFF. CDR3 sequence (DNA): TGTGCCAGCAGTTTATCTGGGTCCGGAGAAAAACTGTTTTTT.

Of note for this clonotype: For a library built for alpha chains, this beta chain is a stray read; little rests on its size. The chain couples TRBV12-5 to TRBJ2-7, with 10 bases lining up with TRBD2. This CDR3 is built from 17 residues. With 7 bases clipped from V and 2 bases from J, the junction kept 14 bases outside the gene matches. Germline V gene data show CDR1 as LGHNT and CDR2 as FRNRAP. In DNA, the CDR3 is TGTGCTAGTGCCCTTGTCTCGGGACTAGCGTTTACCTACGAGCAGTACTTC. Amino acid sequence: CASALVSGLAFTYEQYF.

This clonotype is medium-sized in the sample. Within a library made for alpha chains, this beta chain is off target, and its count is uninformative. The chain is built from TRBV9 and TRBJ1-6, with D perhaps matching TRBD1 (6 bases). Germline-derived CDR1 and CDR2 are SGDLS and YYNGEE. This CDR3 is built from 13 residues. V was shortened by 2 bases and J by 13 bases, with 13 bases between the two germline ends. The CDR3 region has the DNA TGTGCCAGCAGCGTCAGGGGAGGCCCTCCCCTCCACTTT. It translates to CASSVRGGPPLHF.

In its sample, this clonotype ranks as medium-sized (0.01 to 0.1%). The library was built for alpha chains, so this beta chain is an off-target read and its size means little. The gene calls are TRBV20-1 and TRBJ2-7, with 8 bases aligning to TRBD2. Germline CDR1 is DFQATT and CDR2 is SNEGSKA (reference sequence). The CDR3 contains 14 residues. J lost 0 bases, V lost 2 bases, and 3 bases had no gene match. The CDR3 sequence is CSARRTSGSYEQYF. The CDR3 DNA follows: TGCAGTGCTAGACGTACTAGCGGCTCCTACGAGCAGTACTTC.

This clonotype was seen at least ten times. This beta chain slipped into a library made for alpha chains as a stray read, so its size is not meaningful. This sequence joins TRBV9 and TRBJ1-1, with TRBD1 identical over 10 bases. CDR3 size: 13 residues. V lost 4 bases and J lost 11; bases outside the gene matches: 8. From germline, CDR1 is SGDLS and CDR2 YYNGEE. The DNA of the CDR3 is TGTGCCAGCAGCTCCGGGACAGGGGAAGGGGCTTTCTTT. This gives the protein CASSSGTGEGAFF.

As concerns this clonotype: The library was designed around alpha chains, so this beta chain is a stray read whose abundance carries little weight. The chain links TRBV19 to TRBJ2-1; TRBD2 matches at 10 bases. Per the germline V gene, CDR1 is LNHDA and CDR2 is SQIVND (reference sequence). With 3 bases clipped from V and 9 bases from J, the junction kept 11 bases outside the gene matches. The CDR3 contains 16 residues. The CDR3 nucleotides are TGTGCCAGTAGTATGAGAGTTGGGACTAGCGTCACTGAGCAGTTCTTC. It encodes CASSMRVGTSVTEQFF. The variable domain in full, with the rest retrieved from reference TRBV19 and TRBJ2-1, is DGGITQSPKYLFRKEGQNVTLSCEQNLNHDAMYWYRQDPGQGLRLIYYSQIVNDFQKGDIAEGYSVSREKKESFPLTVTSAQKNPTAFYLCASSMRVGTSVTEQFFGPGTRLTVL.

This clonotype was observed once. A library made for alpha chains picked up this beta chain off target, so its size means little. The chain links TRBV7-9 to TRBJ2-5, with D possibly matching TRBD2 (7 bases). Trimming shortened V by 5 bases and J by 0 bases, and 13 bases separated the two germline ends. CDR1 and CDR2 (germline): SEHNR, FQNEAQ (reference sequence). The CDR3 loop spans 15 amino acids. CDR3 amino acids: CASSPSGTNQETQYF. The CDR3 DNA follows: TGTGCCAGCAGCCCCAGCGGGACAAACCAAGAGACCCAGTACTTC.

This clonotype was observed many times. This beta chain represents an off-target read in a library built for alpha chains; its size is of limited meaning. The J gene is TRBJ2-5, the V gene TRBV20-1; TRBD2 agrees at 7 bases. V lost 3 bases and J lost 5; bases outside the gene matches: 6. This CDR3 contains 13 residues. Germline loops: CDR1 DFQATT, CDR2 SNEGSKA (reference sequence). This chain's CDR3 is CSARWEGSETQYF. In DNA, the CDR3 is TGCAGTGCTAGGTGGGAGGGATCCGAGACCCAGTACTTC.

In its sample, this clonotype was seen a few times. This beta chain slipped into a library made for alpha chains as a stray read, so its size is not meaningful. This chain links TRBV5-2 with TRBJ2-5; the table's TRBD2 call for D was not verified on the DNA. TRBV5-2 corresponds to a pseudogene. The CDR3 spans 15 residues. For the CDR3, the DNA is TGTGCCAGCAATAGCCCCGGGACTTATCAAGAGACCCAGTACTTC. Its protein product is CASNSPGTYQETQYF.

This clonotype was detected many times. The size of this beta chain means little, since it is a stray read in a library made for alpha chains. V is TRBV6-1 and J is TRBJ2-7; D is unresolved. CDR3 length equals 17 residues. V lost 3 bases, J lost 0 bases, and 18 bases lay in between. Germline lookup yields CDR1 MNHNS and CDR2 SASEGT. Here the CDR3 DNA reads TGTGCCAGCAGTGAGGTCGGGTGGGGTATGAGCTCCTACGAGCAGTACTTC. This sequence encodes CASSEVGWGMSSYEQYF.

With respect to this clonotype: For a library built for alpha chains, this beta chain is a stray read; little rests on its size. The CDR3 nucleotides are TGCGCCAGCAGCTTGGCGGGGGTTGGACATTGGAACACTGAAGCTTTCTTT. Translating gives CASSLAGVGHWNTEAFF. This sequence joins TRBV5-1 and TRBJ1-1, with D maybe TRBD1 (5 bases). V dropped 0 bases and J dropped 1 base, with 16 bases sitting between them. CDR1 is SGHRS, CDR2 YFSETQ, per germline. There are 17 residues in the CDR3.

This clonotype has a count of ten or more. Since it is a stray read in a library aimed at alpha chains, this beta chain has a size that is not meaningful. The chain employs TRBV5-1 and TRBJ2-7; tentative D call: TRBD1 (5 bases). Germline V gene data show CDR1 as SGHRS and CDR2 as YFSETQ. The CDR3 is made up of 10 amino acids. Deletions cut 10 bases from V and 7 bases from J, with 12 bases between. The CDR3 region has the DNA TGCGCCGGACAACAAGAAGAGCAGTACTTC. Protein: CAGQQEEQYF. The full variable domain, completed using reference TRBV5-1 and TRBJ2-7, is KAGVTQTPRYLIKTRGQQVTLSCSPISGHRSVSWYQQTPGQGLQFLFEYFSETQRNKGNFPGRFSGRQFSNSRSEMNVSTLELGDSALYLCAGQQEEQYFGPGTRLTVT.

Points on this clonotype: Within a library made for alpha chains, this beta chain is off target, and its count is uninformative. J is TRBJ1-1 and V is TRBV12-3 or TRBV12-4; D remains unclear. The V gene lost 5 bases and the J gene lost 2 bases, with 9 bases spanning the gap. There are 13 residues in the CDR3. CDR3 DNA sequence: TGTGCCAGCAGTAGCTCAGGAAACACTGAAGCTTTCTTT. Its protein product is CASSSSGNTEAFF.

This clonotype has a count of ten or more. A library prepared for alpha chains yielded this beta chain as an off-target read; its size is of little meaning. The chain carries TRBV20-1 and TRBJ2-5; 7 nucleotides line up with TRBD2. J lost 3 bases, V lost 4 bases, and 23 bases had no gene match. The CDR3 contains 19 residues. Germline values: CDR1 DFQATT, CDR2 SNEGSKA (reference sequence). CDR3 DNA: TGCAGTGCTACGGTTAAGCAAGCTAGCGGACCTAACTGGGAAGAGACCCAGTACTTC. Amino acids: CSATVKQASGPNWEETQYF.

This clonotype was detected many times. Since the library was made to target alpha chains, this beta chain is a stray read and its abundance is not meaningful. The genes are TRBV12-3 or TRBV12-4 and TRBJ2-3; 8 bases map to TRBD2. CDR3 length equals 15 residues. V shed 7 bases, J shed 2 bases, and the junction held 8 bases outside the gene matches. The CDR3 DNA follows: TGTGCCAGCACCACTGCTAGCGGGTTCACAGATACGCAGTATTTT. It translates to CASTTASGFTDTQYF.

This clonotype was recorded at least ten times. Since the library was made to target alpha chains, this beta chain is a stray read and its abundance is not meaningful. The chain combines TRBV7-2 with TRBJ2-3, with D possibly matching TRBD2 (6 bases). The CDR3 runs to 15 residues. The V gene's germline CDR1 is SGHTA and CDR2 FQGNSA. The V and J ends lost 11 bases and 0 bases respectively, with 18 bases between them. The CDR3 nucleotides are TGTGCCTCGGAGATAGCGGCGTCAAGCACAGATACGCAGTATTTT. Translated, it gives CASEIAASSTDTQYF.

By its share, this clonotype is medium-sized. Being off target in a library aimed at alpha chains, this beta chain has a size of little meaning. The V call is TRBV12-3 or TRBV12-4, the J call TRBJ2-3; possibly TRBD2 for D (5 bases). Trimming took off 6 bases at V and 2 bases at J, with 15 bases between the two ends. The CDR3 runs 15 residues. In DNA form, the CDR3 reads TGTGCCAGCAGGAGAACAGCGGTAAACACAGATACGCAGTATTTT. Residues: CASRRTAVNTDTQYF.

This clonotype appeared many times. A library prepared for alpha chains yielded this beta chain as an off-target read; its size is of little meaning. The chain uses TRBV6-5 and TRBJ1-1; D gene uncertain. Trimming pared 0 bases from V and 6 bases from J, leaving 8 bases between. The CDR3 length is 13 residues. Germline loops: CDR1 MNHEY, CDR2 SVGAGI. This CDR3 reads CASSYSGVAEAFF. The CDR3 DNA sequence: TGTGCCAGCAGTTACTCCGGGGTGGCTGAAGCTTTCTTT.

In this sample, this clonotype turned up a few times. This beta chain is off target for a library built for alpha chains, so its abundance means little. The rearrangement joins TRBV3-1 to TRBJ1-1, with 8 bases that match TRBD1. Germline CDR1 is LGHDT and CDR2 is YNNKEL (reference sequence). V was pared by 3 bases and J by 5 bases, with 14 bases of the junction left unmatched. The CDR3 is 17 residues long. Written as DNA, the CDR3 is TGTGCCAGCAGCCAGGTTTTGCCCGGACAGGGCAGGACTGAAGCTTTCTTT. Its translation is CASSQVLPGQGRTEAFF.

Remarks on this clonotype: The library was designed around alpha chains, so this beta chain is a stray read whose abundance carries little weight. The J gene is TRBJ1-6, the V gene TRBV3-1; 7 bases agree with TRBD1. CDR1 LGHDT and CDR2 YNNKEL come from the germline V gene (reference sequence). Germline trimming cut 4 bases from V and 4 bases from J; bases unmatched to any gene: 13. The CDR3 extends over 18 amino acids. The chain's CDR3 is CASSPLIVSGGYNSPLHF. In DNA, the CDR3 is TGTGCCAGCAGCCCCCTGATCGTCTCAGGGGGTTATAATTCACCCCTCCACTTT.

In its sample, this clonotype was seen many times. Little can be read into the size of this beta chain, an off-target read in a library designed for alpha chains. The J gene is TRBJ2-4, the V gene TRBV9; 8 bases are shared with TRBD1. CDR1 and CDR2 (germline): SGDLS, YYNGEE. The CDR3 spans 16 residues. The junction had 5 bases not matched to a gene; V was cut back by 2 bases and J by 1 base. This CDR3 reads CASSVGQGIAKNIQYF. The CDR3 coding sequence is TGTGCCAGCAGCGTTGGACAGGGTATCGCCAAAAACATTCAGTACTTC.

Many counts were recorded for this clonotype. The size of this beta chain means little, since it is a stray read in a library made for alpha chains. The rearrangement joins TRBV7-9 to TRBJ2-3, with 7 bases that match TRBD2. The CDR3 is 15 amino acids. CDR1 is SEHNR and CDR2 is FQNEAQ in the germline V gene (reference sequence). The junction had 5 bases not matched to a gene; V was cut back by 5 bases and J by 0 bases. The CDR3 bases are TGTGCCAGCAGCCCCAGCGGGATTAGCACAGATACGCAGTATTTT. Translating it yields CASSPSGISTDTQYF.

This clonotype has only a few counts. A read error may produce the germline difference seen at one junction end. A library prepared for alpha chains yielded this beta chain as an off-target read; its size is of little meaning. The chain uses TRBV6-4 and TRBJ1-6, with D unclear. Germline lookup yields CDR1 MRHNA and CDR2 SNTAGT. CDR3 length: 13 residues. The CDR3 is CASRDSFNSPLHF. The CDR3 DNA reads as TGTGCCAGCAGGGACTCTTTCAATTCACCCCTCCACTTT.

This clonotype counts as medium-sized. Found in a library prepared for alpha chains, this beta chain is an off-target read, and its abundance has little meaning. The chain employs TRBV20-1 and TRBJ2-1; 8 bases map to TRBD1. Germline CDR1 is DFQATT and CDR2 is SNEGSKA (reference sequence). CDR3 length: 14 amino acids. Trimming removed 2 bases from V and 5 bases from J; junction bases left unmatched: 5. Written as DNA, the CDR3 is TGCAGTGCTAGATGGGACAGGCCAAACAATGAGCAGTTCTTC. Protein sequence: CSARWDRPNNEQFF.

Of note for this clonotype: Because the library targeted alpha chains, this beta chain is an off-target read whose size means little. V usage is TRBV5-1 and J usage is TRBJ2-3, with 12 bases aligning to TRBD2. Trimming removed 3 bases from V and 5 bases from J; junction bases left unmatched: 7. This CDR3 has 16 residues. CDR1 and CDR2 (germline): SGHRS, YFSETQ. The chain's CDR3 is CASSYGGLAGLDTQYF. Here the CDR3 DNA reads TGCGCCAGCAGCTACGGAGGACTAGCGGGGCTAGATACGCAGTATTTT. Supplemented by reference TRBV5-1 and TRBJ2-3, the full variable domain reads KAGVTQTPRYLIKTRGQQVTLSCSPISGHRSVSWYQQTPGQGLQFLFEYFSETQRNKGNFPGRFSGRQFSNSRSEMNVSTLELGDSALYLCASSYGGLAGLDTQYFGPGTRLTVL.

By proportion, this clonotype is large. In a library made to pick up alpha chains, this beta chain is a stray read with a size that means little. The rearrangement uses TRBV7-9 and TRBJ2-3; 11 nucleotides agree with TRBD2. This CDR3 has 17 residues. Germline V CDR1 and CDR2: SEHNR, FQNEAQ (reference sequence). V was pared by 0 bases and J by 5 bases, with 7 bases of the junction left unmatched. The CDR3 spells CASSLASLAGGGDTQYF. The CDR3 DNA reads as TGTGCCAGCAGCTTAGCATCCCTAGCGGGAGGAGGAGATACGCAGTATTTT.